The 10 T cell receptor beta chains below all came from one sample that was sequenced in a study of T cell responses to AZD1222 COVID-19 vaccine. The method was immunoSEQ multiplex PCR; TCRdb's version includes in-frame clones alone and lacks a portion of them. The sample yields 100,000 to 150,000 clones, 90% seen once. Here the sequenced sample was peripheral blood, taken on day 0 of AZD1222 vaccination. These receptors all come from an adult in good health.

The chain recombines TRBV19 with TRBJ1-4, with D unresolved. In germline, CDR1 is LNHDA, CDR2 SQIVND (reference sequence). CDR3 length equals 14 residues. V lost 3 bases, J lost 6 bases, and 11 bases lay in between. CDR3 in amino acids: CASSIWTADEKLFF. Here the CDR3 DNA reads TGTGCCAGTAGTATCTGGACCGCGGATGAAAAACTGTTTTTT.

The rearrangement uses TRBV18 and TRBJ1-5; D unresolved. Germline loops: CDR1 KGHSH, CDR2 LQKENI. The V end lost 1 base, the J end lost 4 bases, and 14 bases lay between the germline ends. The CDR3 has 16 residues. CDR3 loop: CASSPRHAQANQPQHF. CDR3 nucleotides: TGTGCCAGCTCACCACGGCACGCCCAGGCTAATCAGCCCCAGCATTTT. Looking up the rest from reference TRBV18 and TRBJ1-5 gives the full variable domain: NAGVMQNPRHLVRRRGQEARLRCSPMKGHSHVYWYRQLPEEGLKFMVYLQKENIIDESGMPKERFSAEFPKEGPSILRIQQVVRGDSAAYFCASSPRHAQANQPQHFGDGTRLSIL.

This chain connects TRBV9 to TRBJ2-2; 9 bases are a match to TRBD2. The CDR3 extends over 14 amino acids. Trimming cost V 2 bases and J 5 bases; bases outside gene matches: 1. CDR1 SGDLS and CDR2 YYNGEE come from the germline V gene. DNA of the CDR3: TGTGCCAGCAGCGTTACTAGCGGGACCGGGGAGCTGTTTTTT. This sequence encodes CASSVTSGTGELFF.

J is TRBJ2-2 and V is TRBV11-2, with D uncertain. The CDR3 sequence is 16 residues long. Trimming pared 7 bases from V and 1 base from J, leaving 16 bases between. Per germline, CDR1 SGHAT and CDR2 FQNNGV. The CDR3 here is CASTPRSAQNTGELFF. The CDR3 DNA sequence: TGTGCCAGCACCCCACGATCGGCCCAGAACACCGGGGAGCTGTTTTTT.

The rearrangement uses TRBV9 and TRBJ2-1, with TRBD1 matching over 10 bases. The germline gives CDR1 SGDLS, CDR2 YYNGEE. With V trimmed by 0 bases and J by 9 bases, 6 bases remained unmatched. The CDR3 spans 15 residues. The DNA for the CDR3 is TGTGCCAGCAGCGTAGCCGGACAGGGGGGCTCTGAGCAGTTCTTC. Protein: CASSVAGQGGSEQFF.

The chain combines TRBV7-2 with TRBJ2-7; TRBD1 aligns across 8 bases. CDR1 and CDR2 from the germline V gene are SGHTA and FQGNSA. The CDR3 contains 14 residues. J was trimmed by 0 bases and V by 5 bases; bases with no gene match: 3. CDR3 DNA: TGTGCCAGCAGCAGGGACAGGAGCTCCTACGAGCAGTACTTC. It translates to CASSRDRSSYEQYF.

This rearrangement joins TRBV9 to TRBJ2-1; TRBD1 is a possible D gene (6 bases). The germline V gene has CDR1 SGDLS and CDR2 YYNGEE. The CDR3 has 16 amino acids. With 1 base removed from V and 5 bases from J, the gap between germline ends came to 16 bases. The CDR3 bases are TGTGCCAGCAGCGTATTTCCGGGACAAAAAGACAATGAGCAGTTCTTC. Translating gives CASSVFPGQKDNEQFF.

This clone was detected only once. The chain recombines TRBV19 with TRBJ2-6, with D possibly being TRBD1 or TRBD2 (6 bases each). This CDR3 comprises 16 residues. V was pared by 5 bases and J by 3 bases, with 14 bases between. Germline V lookup: CDR1 LNHDA, CDR2 SQIVND (reference sequence). Here the CDR3 reads CASSHLQGGGANVLTF. The CDR3 DNA is TGTGCCAGTAGTCACCTACAGGGAGGTGGGGCCAACGTCCTGACTTTC.

This clone was found once. This chain links TRBV19 with TRBJ2-7, with D perhaps assigned TRBD1 or TRBD2 (7 bases each). Germline CDR1 reads LNHDA; CDR2 reads SQIVND (reference sequence). Trimming pared 7 bases from V and 3 bases from J, leaving 16 bases between. CDR3 length: 14 amino acids. The CDR3 DNA sequence: TGTGCCAGTACCCAGGGGGGGGCCTTCTACGAGCAGTACTTC. Translated: CASTQGGAFYEQYF.

The chain's CDR3 is CASSAAISNQPQHF. The CDR3 nucleotides read TGTGCCAGCAGTGCGGCTATCAGCAATCAGCCCCAGCATTTT. The chain recombines TRBV2 with TRBJ1-5; D remains unclear. V lost 4 bases, J lost 1 base, and 8 bases lay in between. This CDR3 region has 14 residues. CDR1 is SNHLY and CDR2 is FYNNEI in the germline V gene. The full variable domain, its missing parts supplied by reference TRBV2 and TRBJ1-5, is EPEVTQTPSHQVTQMGQEVILRCVPISNHLYFYWYRQILGQKVEFLVSFYNNEISEKSEIFDDQFSVERPDGSNFTLKIRSTKLEDSAMYFCASSAAISNQPQHFGDGTRLSIL.